Below are 20 T cell receptor beta chains sequenced from a single sample in a study of shared clonotypes between healthy human individuals (dated by TCRdb to about 2020). Library preparation was by the immunoSEQ multiplex PCR assay. TCRdb took this table from immuneACCESS and kept in-frame rearrangements with V and J called. Such tables lack part of the clones; where checked against another copy, unresolved V genes explain under half of the gap, and the rest is unexplained. The sample includes 1.5 million to 2.5 million clones, with approximately 94% observed a single time. The ten top clones hold more than 0.9% of the sample. CD8 naive samples were obtained by positive selection for CCR7 among CD45RO-negative cells, yielding a CD45RA+CCR7+ population from which TemRA cells were excluded. Source material: naive CD8+ T cells sorted from blood. The sample's cell subset or site label, decoded: CD45RA+CCR7+. The receptors originated from a young man in good health.

Written as DNA, the CDR3 is TGTGCCAGCAGTGGCACGGGGGCAGATACGCAGTATTTT. Protein sequence: CASSGTGADTQYF. V and J are TRBV2 and TRBJ2-3; TRBD2 is a possible D gene (6 bases). Germline CDR1 is SNHLY and CDR2 is FYNNEI. The length of the CDR3 is 13 residues. V was clipped by 4 bases and J by 4 bases, with 9 bases between them.

CDR3 nucleotide sequence: TGTGCCAGCAGTGGTATAGGGTCAGAAAGTTATAGCAATCAGCCCCAGCATTTT. This encodes CASSGIGSESYSNQPQHF. V usage is TRBV6-1 and J usage is TRBJ1-5; D unresolved. This CDR3 has 18 residues. V was shortened by 4 bases and J by 0 bases, with 19 bases between the two germline ends. The germline CDR1 and CDR2 sequences are MNHNS and SASEGT.

This chain links TRBV9 with TRBJ2-1; tentative D call: TRBD1 (7 bases). CDR1 is SGDLS, CDR2 YYNGEE, per germline. This CDR3 has 13 residues. The ends were cut back, 5 bases at V and 9 bases at J, with 15 bases in the middle. Here the CDR3 reads CASSFQGGFEQFF. The CDR3 DNA reads TGTGCCAGCAGTTTCCAGGGGGGCTTTGAGCAGTTCTTC.

The chain links TRBV5-1 to TRBJ2-2; D not resolved. The CDR3 extends over 14 amino acids. Trimming removed 0 bases at V and 8 bases at J, with 11 bases between. Germline V gives CDR1 SGHRS, CDR2 YFSETQ. For the CDR3, the DNA is TGCGCCAGCAGCTTGGAACTGGGCCCGGGGGAGCTGTTTTTT. Translating it yields CASSLELGPGELFF.

V is TRBV19 and J is TRBJ2-7; a possible D gene is TRBD1 (6 bases). V lost 3 bases and J lost 5, with 11 bases in between. CDR3 length: 13 amino acids. Germline V gene sequence: CDR1 LNHDA, CDR2 SQIVND (reference sequence). The DNA for the CDR3 is TGTGCCAGTAGTATGGGCAGGGGAGACGAGCAGTACTTC. Translated: CASSMGRGDEQYF. The full variable domain, with the rest looked up from reference TRBV19 and TRBJ2-7, is DGGITQSPKYLFRKEGQNVTLSCEQNLNHDAMYWYRQDPGQGLRLIYYSQIVNDFQKGDIAEGYSVSREKKESFPLTVTSAQKNPTAFYLCASSMGRGDEQYFGPGTRLTVT.

The CDR3 region is CASSQSQRFNIQYF. The CDR3 DNA follows: TGTGCCAGCAGCCAGTCCCAGCGGTTTAACATTCAGTACTTC. The V gene is TRBV5-4, the J gene TRBJ2-4; weak D call: TRBD2 (5 bases). Germline CDR1 reads SGHNT; CDR2 reads YYREEE (reference sequence). Trimming took off 4 bases at V and 7 bases at J, with 15 bases between the two ends. The CDR3 loop spans 14 amino acids.

The rearrangement links TRBV7-6 to TRBJ1-4, with TRBD1 as a possible D gene (6 bases). The germline gives CDR1 SGHVS, CDR2 FNYEAQ. This CDR3 comprises 16 residues. The germline V and J ends were trimmed by 4 bases and 5 bases, with 17 bases remaining between them. Here the CDR3 DNA reads TGTGCCAGCAGCTCCCCTGGCGGGGGCTTAAATGAAAAACTGTTTTTT. Amino acids: CASSSPGGGLNEKLFF.

The gene calls are TRBV7-9 and TRBJ2-1; TRBD1 might be the D (5 bases). The V gene's germline CDR1 is SEHNR and CDR2 FQNEAQ (reference sequence). The CDR3 is 13 residues long. Trimming removed 3 bases from V and 5 bases from J, with 8 bases in between. DNA of the CDR3: TGTGCCAGCAGCTTTACAGGTAACAATGAGCAGTTCTTC. Translated: CASSFTGNNEQFF.

About this clone itself: This sample also contains other DNA sequences that code for the same CDR3. The gene calls are TRBV9 and TRBJ2-1; D gene ambiguous. This CDR3 is 13 amino acids long. Per the germline V gene, CDR1 is SGDLS and CDR2 is YYNGEE. Trimming took 0 bases from V and 2 from J, leaving 3 bases between them. The CDR3 loop is CASSVAAYNEQFF. As DNA, the CDR3 is TGTGCCAGCAGCGTAGCGGCCTACAATGAGCAGTTCTTC. The whole variable domain, filled in from reference TRBV9 and TRBJ2-1, reads DSGVTQTPKHLITATGQRVTLRCSPRSGDLSVYWYQQSLDQGLQFLIQYYNGEERAKGNILERFSAQQFPDLHSELNLSSLELGDSALYFCASSVAAYNEQFFGPGTRLTVL.

V gene TRBV27 combines with J gene TRBJ2-7, with 7 bases fitting TRBD2. CDR1 and CDR2 from the germline V gene are MNHEY and SMNVEV (reference sequence). V dropped 4 bases and J dropped 5; count of bases not matched to a gene: 11. The CDR3 extends over 15 amino acids. CDR3 in DNA: TGTGCCAGCAGTTCACCGACTAGCTTAGCCAACGAGCAGTACTTC. Its translation: CASSSPTSLANEQYF.

This chain joins TRBV7-9 and TRBJ2-7; no clear D. V shed 2 bases and J shed 3 bases, with 11 bases lying between them. This CDR3 is 14 amino acids long. Germline-derived CDR1 and CDR2 are SEHNR and FQNEAQ (reference sequence). The CDR3 nucleotides are TGTGCCAGCAGCTTAACAGCGACCTACTACGAGCAGTACTTC. Protein: CASSLTATYYEQYF.

The rearrangement links TRBV7-9 to TRBJ2-5, with D perhaps TRBD2 (6 bases). V dropped 2 bases and J dropped 3 bases, with 13 bases sitting between them. Germline V gives CDR1 SEHNR, CDR2 FQNEAQ (reference sequence). There are 15 residues in the CDR3. This CDR3 reads CASSLIGSGEETQYF. CDR3 coding DNA: TGTGCCAGCAGCTTAATCGGATCGGGAGAAGAGACCCAGTACTTC.

The chain has TRBV7-6 and TRBJ1-4, with D maybe TRBD1 (6 bases). The CDR3 length is 15 residues. With 7 bases removed from V and 8 bases from J, the gap between germline ends came to 20 bases. Germline V gene lookup returns CDR1 SGHVS and CDR2 FNYEAQ. The CDR3 region has the DNA TGTGCCAGCAAAAAAGAGGGGGGGTCCGGCGAAAAACTGTTTTTT. Its translation is CASKKEGGSGEKLFF.

As regards this clone: Other nucleotide sequences from this sample produce the same CDR3. J is TRBJ2-2 and V is TRBV6-5; maybe TRBD2 (5 bases). Germline assignment: CDR1 MNHEY and CDR2 SVGAGI. The CDR3 covers 15 residues. V lost 0 bases and J 4 bases, leaving 9 bases between the germline ends. Here the CDR3 DNA reads TGTGCCAGCAGTTACTCTGCAGGAGGCACCGGGGAGCTGTTTTTT. Amino acids: CASSYSAGGTGELFF.

As to this clone: One junction end disagrees with the germline gene, perhaps due to a read error. The rearrangement joins TRBV7-7 to TRBJ2-7; D unresolved. This CDR3 spans 13 amino acids. Germline V gene data show CDR1 as SSHAT and CDR2 as FNYEAQ (reference sequence). CDR3 coding DNA: TGTGCTAGCAGCTTACGAAAAGGGTTCGAGCAGTACTTC. Translating gives CASSLRKGFEQYF.

The chain joins TRBV13 to TRBJ2-1; 7 bases fit TRBD1. J lost 6 bases, V lost 5 bases, and 7 bases had no gene match. CDR1 is PRHDT and CDR2 is FYEKMQ in the germline V gene (reference sequence). This CDR3 contains 14 residues. CDR3 residues: CASSRDSFFNEQFF. The DNA of the CDR3 is TGTGCCAGCAGCCGGGACAGTTTCTTCAATGAGCAGTTCTTC.

A few counts support this clone. The chain recombines TRBV7-9 with TRBJ1-5, with D perhaps TRBD1 (6 bases). This CDR3 contains 14 residues. The V gene's germline CDR1 is SEHNR and CDR2 FQNEAQ (reference sequence). With 6 bases removed from V and 4 bases from J, the gap between germline ends came to 13 bases. The chain's CDR3 is CASSLDSLNQPQHF. In nucleotides, the CDR3 is TGTGCCAGCAGTCTGGACAGTTTAAATCAGCCCCAGCATTTT.

This clone was found once. Other DNA sequences in this sample translate to the same CDR3. CDR3 nucleotides: TGTGCCAGCAGCTCCGGGACTAGCGGTACCTACGAGCAGTACTTC. Protein sequence: CASSSGTSGTYEQYF. The chain couples TRBV5-6 to TRBJ2-7; 11 bases agree with TRBD2. The length of the CDR3 is 15 residues. The V and J ends lost 3 bases and 2 bases, in that order; junction bases with no gene match: 4. Looked up from germline, CDR1 is SGHDT and CDR2 is YYEEEE. Combining the CDR3 with reference TRBV5-6 and TRBJ2-7 gives the whole variable domain DAGVTQSPTHLIKTRGQQVTLRCSPKSGHDTVSWYQQALGQGPQFIFQYYEEEERQRGNFPDRFSGHQFPNYSSELNVNALLLGDSALYLCASSSGTSGTYEQYFGPGTRLTVT.

The rearrangement joins TRBV6-6 to TRBJ2-1, with D possibly being TRBD2 (7 bases). V was cut by 10 bases and J by 7 bases, with 23 bases left in between. Per germline, CDR1 MNHNY and CDR2 SVGAGI (reference sequence). The CDR3 runs 15 residues. The CDR3 loop is CATSWGEGEANEQFF. The CDR3 DNA reads as TGTGCCACCAGCTGGGGGGAGGGGGAGGCGAATGAGCAGTTCTTC.

The chain recombines TRBV7-2 with TRBJ1-1, with TRBD1 identical over 10 bases. The V and J ends lost 5 bases and 3 bases, in that order; junction bases with no gene match: 3. The CDR3 is made up of 14 amino acids. Looked up from germline, CDR1 is SGHTA and CDR2 is FQGNSA. CDR3 sequence (DNA): TGTGCCAGCAGCACGGGGACAGGGGACACTGAAGCTTTCTTT. Translated: CASSTGTGDTEAFF.